One sample yielded the 27 T cell receptor beta chains listed below, sequenced in a study of blood T cell repertoires in COVID-19 (dated by TCRdb to 2018 to 2021). Preparation of the library involved the immunoSEQ multiplex PCR assay. TCRdb carries this immuneACCESS record with in-frame sequences only. Its versions omit some clonotypes, under half of them owing to an unresolved V gene in the studies checked, with the rest unexplained. In all, the sample holds roughly 250,000 clones, and 80% to 90% of those were seen once. Together, the top ten hold less than 2.5% of the sample. What was sequenced was PBMCs or T cells enriched from blood (not recorded which). All receptors derive from a woman aged 50 to 60 who had recovered from COVID-19.

This chain links TRBV18 with TRBJ1-4, with TRBD1 as a possible D gene (6 bases). The CDR3 is 16 residues long. Trimming cost V 3 bases and J 3 bases, with 14 bases left between them. CDR1 is KGHSH, CDR2 LQKENI, per germline. The CDR3 DNA follows: TGTGCCAGCTCACCCGCCGTGGGGGCCCCTAATGAAAAACTGTTTTTT. Residues: CASSPAVGAPNEKLFF.

J is TRBJ1-2 and V is TRBV7-9, with TRBD1 matching over 9 bases. The CDR3 runs 16 residues. Trimming at V came to 5 bases and at J to 2 bases, leaving 9 bases not matched to a gene. Germline-derived CDR1 and CDR2 are SEHNR and FQNEAQ (reference sequence). The CDR3 bases are TGTGCCAGCAGCCCCCGGGACAGGGAGCGGAACTATGGCTACACCTTC. Translated: CASSPRDRERNYGYTF.

The V and J genes are TRBV2 and TRBJ1-1; D unresolved. CDR1 is SNHLY, CDR2 FYNNEI, per germline. V lost 3 bases, J lost 1 base, and 6 bases lay in between. The CDR3 spans 13 residues. CDR3 residues: CASSESENTEAFF. The CDR3 DNA reads TGTGCCAGCAGTGAGTCAGAGAACACTGAAGCTTTCTTT.

The V call is TRBV7-3, the J call TRBJ1-2; perhaps TRBD1 as D (5 bases). Germline values: CDR1 SGHTA, CDR2 FQGTGA. Deletions cut 6 bases from V and 4 bases from J, with 15 bases between. The CDR3 contains 14 residues. The CDR3 loop reads CASSPMGLSYGYTF. The DNA for the CDR3 is TGTGCCAGCAGTCCAATGGGGCTTAGCTATGGCTACACCTTC. Full variable domain (rest looked up from reference TRBV7-3 and TRBJ1-2): GAGVSQTPSNKVTEKGKYVELRCDPISGHTALYWYRQSLGQGPEFLIYFQGTGAADDSGLPNDRFFAVRPEGSVSTLKIQRTERGDSAVYLCASSPMGLSYGYTFGSGTRLTVV.

The chain recombines TRBV5-6 with TRBJ2-3; no clear D gene. Germline V gene lookup returns CDR1 SGHDT and CDR2 YYEEEE. The CDR3 runs to 14 residues. V gave up 4 bases and J gave up 2 bases, with 11 bases separating them. The CDR3 DNA follows: TGTGCCAGCAGCGTGGACCGAGCCACAGATACGCAGTATTTT. Amino acids: CASSVDRATDTQYF.

CDR3 nucleotides: TGTGCCAGCAGTTTACCGGAGGGCTACGAGCAGTACTTC. Translation gives CASSLPEGYEQYF. The J gene is TRBJ2-7, the V gene TRBV12-3 or TRBV12-4; tentatively, D is TRBD2 (6 bases). V gave up 2 bases and J gave up 3 bases, with 8 bases separating them. The CDR3 is 13 amino acids.

The table lists this clone with a count of one. The J gene is TRBJ1-1, the V gene TRBV19; D possibly corresponds to TRBD1 (5 bases). CDR1 and CDR2 (germline): LNHDA, SQIVND (reference sequence). Trimming left V 4 bases short and J 4 bases short, with 7 bases between. This CDR3 region has 12 residues. CDR3 coding DNA: TGTGCCAGTAGTAGCAGGGTCACTGAAGCTTTCTTT. Protein product: CASSSRVTEAFF.

This clone was observed a few times. The V call is TRBV5-4, the J call TRBJ2-5; perhaps TRBD1 as D (5 bases). The CDR3 is 14 residues long. The germline V and J ends were trimmed by 1 base and 0 bases, with 7 bases remaining between them. The germline gives CDR1 SGHNT, CDR2 YYREEE (reference sequence). The CDR3 spells CASSLTRDQETQYF. CDR3 bases: TGTGCCAGCAGCTTGACCAGGGACCAAGAGACCCAGTACTTC.

The V and J genes are TRBV5-1 and TRBJ2-2; D might be TRBD2 (5 bases). This CDR3 is built from 13 residues. The V end lost 4 bases, the J end lost 5 bases, and 9 bases lay between the germline ends. Germline V gene sequence: CDR1 SGHRS, CDR2 YFSETQ. This CDR3 is CASSGEGTGELFF. In DNA, the CDR3 is TGCGCCAGCAGCGGAGAGGGAACCGGGGAGCTGTTTTTT. The full variable domain, its missing parts supplied by reference TRBV5-1 and TRBJ2-2, is KAGVTQTPRYLIKTRGQQVTLSCSPISGHRSVSWYQQTPGQGLQFLFEYFSETQRNKGNFPGRFSGRQFSNSRSEMNVSTLELGDSALYLCASSGEGTGELFFGEGSRLTVL.

This clone was detected once. The chain joins TRBV2 to TRBJ1-5, with D perhaps TRBD1 (6 bases). V gave up 7 bases and J gave up 0 bases, with 16 bases separating them. The CDR3 loop spans 16 amino acids. Germline V CDR1 and CDR2: SNHLY, FYNNEI. The CDR3 region is CASTNDRTHSNQPQHF. The CDR3 DNA reads as TGTGCCAGCACTAACGACAGGACCCATAGCAATCAGCCCCAGCATTTT.

V is TRBV19 and J is TRBJ2-2; 7 nucleotides agree with TRBD1. CDR3 length: 15 amino acids. CDR1 LNHDA and CDR2 SQIVND come from the germline V gene (reference sequence). V was clipped by 6 bases and J by 5 bases; unmatched bases: 9. CDR3 sequence reads: CASSLDRVGTGELFF. The DNA for the CDR3 is TGTGCCAGTAGCCTCGACAGGGTAGGAACCGGGGAGCTGTTTTTT.

The chain joins TRBV11-2 to TRBJ1-1; TRBD1 matches 7 bases. Germline trimming cut 5 bases from V and 3 bases from J; bases unmatched to any gene: 6. CDR1 and CDR2 from the germline V gene are SGHAT and FQNNGV. The CDR3 totals 14 residues. In nucleotides, the CDR3 is TGTGCCAGCAGCGCCGCAGGGGGGTACACTGAAGCTTTCTTT. It is translated as CASSAAGGYTEAFF.

V usage is TRBV7-6 and J usage is TRBJ2-1; D remains ambiguous. Looked up from germline, CDR1 is SGHVS and CDR2 is FNYEAQ. V gave up 6 bases and J gave up 7 bases, with 10 bases separating them. The CDR3 consists of 12 residues. This chain's CDR3 is CASRNLDNEQFF. CDR3 sequence (DNA): TGTGCCAGCAGAAATCTAGATAATGAGCAGTTCTTC.

The V and J genes are TRBV28 and TRBJ1-4; D perhaps matches TRBD1 (5 bases). The CDR3 is 16 amino acids. From germline, CDR1 is MDHEN and CDR2 SYDVKM. V was cut by 2 bases and J by 6 bases, with 16 bases left in between. The CDR3 DNA follows: TGTGCCAGCAGTTTAGCGGCAGGGCATGGGGATGAAAAACTGTTTTTT. Its translation: CASSLAAGHGDEKLFF.

This chain uses TRBV27 with TRBJ1-1; 9 bases are shared with TRBD1. Germline lookup yields CDR1 MNHEY and CDR2 SMNVEV (reference sequence). J gave up 1 base and V 5 bases, and 5 bases lay outside the gene matches. The CDR3 is 15 amino acids. The CDR3 sequence is CASSPGQGWNTEAFF. The CDR3 DNA sequence: TGTGCCAGCAGTCCCGGACAGGGGTGGAACACTGAAGCTTTCTTT.

The chain employs TRBV7-2 and TRBJ2-5; 11 bases are a match to TRBD2. Looked up from germline, CDR1 is SGHTA and CDR2 is FQGNSA. With V trimmed by 8 bases and J by 7 bases, 12 bases remained unmatched. CDR3 length: 15 residues. CDR3 coding DNA: TGTGCCAGCGAACAGTTGGGGCTAGCGGGGGGGACCCAGTACTTC. Protein sequence: CASEQLGLAGGTQYF.

The chain joins TRBV21-1 to TRBJ2-1; the table assigns TRBD2, which was not confirmed against the DNA. TRBV21-1 is a known pseudogene. The CDR3 sequence is 15 residues long. The CDR3 region is CASSKGASGYNEQFF. The CDR3 DNA reads as TGTGCCAGCAGCAAAGGGGCTAGCGGATACAATGAGCAGTTCTTC.

The chain recombines TRBV6-1 with TRBJ2-2; 8 bases agree with TRBD1. Trimming removed 3 bases from V and 4 bases from J; junction bases left unmatched: 7. CDR1 and CDR2 (germline): MNHNS, SASEGT. This CDR3 spans 16 amino acids. The CDR3 loop is CASSEQGQVPTGELFF. The CDR3 nucleotides read TGTGCCAGCAGTGAGCAGGGACAGGTCCCCACCGGGGAGCTGTTTTTT.

The V and J genes are TRBV14 and TRBJ2-1; TRBD2 aligns across 7 bases. The V segment lost 1 base and the J segment 10 bases; nucleotides outside the gene matches: 16. CDR1 is SGHDN, CDR2 FVKESK, per germline. The CDR3 has 17 residues. The CDR3 loop is CASSQVTIASGTEEQFF. The CDR3 DNA reads as TGTGCCAGCAGCCAAGTCACAATAGCTAGCGGTACGGAGGAGCAGTTCTTC.

The V and J genes are TRBV3-1 (or the pseudogene TRBV3-2) and TRBJ2-1, with unresolved D. The CDR3 covers 15 residues. Germline V CDR1 and CDR2: LGHDT, YNNKEL (reference sequence). The ends were cut back, 1 base at V and 7 bases at J, with 14 bases in the middle. CDR3 sequence (DNA): TGTGCCAGCAGCCAAGTTCTAGGTTTTTCGAATGAGCAGTTCTTC. This codes for CASSQVLGFSNEQFF.

The chain carries TRBV2 and TRBJ2-7; TRBD1 matches at 7 bases. This CDR3 is built from 15 residues. The germline V gene has CDR1 SNHLY and CDR2 FYNNEI. V gave up 6 bases and J gave up 6 bases; unmatched junction bases: 14. The CDR3 coding sequence is TGTGCCAGCAGAGACAATCCGGGACAGCCCCTCGAGCAGTACTTC. Translating gives CASRDNPGQPLEQYF.

This rearrangement joins TRBV3-1 (or the pseudogene TRBV3-2) to TRBJ1-2; no definite D call. In germline, CDR1 is LGHDT, CDR2 YNNKEL (reference sequence). V was clipped by 5 bases and J by 6 bases, with 7 bases between them. CDR3 length equals 11 residues. The CDR3 reads CASSDSDGYTF. The CDR3, as DNA: TGTGCCAGCAGCGACTCTGATGGCTACACCTTC.

The CDR3 DNA is TGTGCCAGCAGTTTAGTGTCGGGAGGCCTTTACGAGCAGTACTTC. It yields the protein CASSLVSGGLYEQYF. This sequence joins TRBV28 and TRBJ2-7; 7 bases agree with TRBD2. The trim removed 2 bases at V and 4 bases at J, leaving 8 bases unmatched. The CDR3 has 15 amino acids. Germline V gene lookup returns CDR1 MDHEN and CDR2 SYDVKM.

This chain joins TRBV18 and TRBJ1-2; D perhaps matches TRBD1 (6 bases). Trimming pared 8 bases from V and 4 bases from J, leaving 14 bases between. The CDR3 length is 13 residues. Germline values: CDR1 KGHSH, CDR2 LQKENI. CDR3 DNA sequence: TGTGCCAGCGAAAAAACAGGGTCCTATGGCTACACCTTC. Translation: CASEKTGSYGYTF.

The rearrangement links TRBV28 to TRBJ2-7; 7 bases agree with TRBD2. In germline, CDR1 is MDHEN, CDR2 SYDVKM. V lost 5 bases and J lost 0; bases outside the gene matches: 7. The CDR3 runs 15 residues. The CDR3 nucleotides read TGTGCCAGCAGTCCTAGAGCGGGACTCTCCTACGAGCAGTACTTC. Translating gives CASSPRAGLSYEQYF. The full variable domain, completed using reference TRBV28 and TRBJ2-7, is DVKVTQSSRYLVKRTGEKVFLECVQDMDHENMFWYRQDPGLGLRLIYFSYDVKMKEKGDIPEGYSVSREKKERFSLILESASTNQTSMYLCASSPRAGLSYEQYFGPGTRLTVT.

The J gene is TRBJ1-1, the V gene TRBV30, with TRBD1 matching over 10 bases. The CDR3 has 13 residues. V gave up 8 bases and J gave up 3 bases; unmatched junction bases: 6. Germline values: CDR1 GTSNPN, CDR2 SVGIG (reference sequence). CDR3 nucleotide sequence: TGTGCCCGATCGACAGGGGGCCACACTGAAGCTTTCTTT. Protein product: CARSTGGHTEAFF.

The J gene is TRBJ2-3, the V gene TRBV27, with 8 bases aligning to TRBD2. Germline CDR1 is MNHEY and CDR2 is SMNVEV (reference sequence). V lost 7 bases, J lost 2 bases, and 11 bases stayed unmatched. The CDR3 contains 16 residues. Here the CDR3 DNA reads TGTGCCAGCACCCACTCCTTAGCGGGACCCACAGATACGCAGTATTTT. Protein sequence: CASTHSLAGPTDTQYF.